Below, one TCR beta chain is given with its context. These data belong to a study of PD-1 and CTLA-4 blockade in melanoma. Assay used: immunoSEQ multiplex PCR; TCRdb lists only in-frame clones, some missing. The sample records around 20,000 clones, 88% being singletons. The TCR was taken from a human donor with melanoma. This sample comprised CD8+ T cells from peripheral blood, obtained before anti-PD-1 treatment.

The CDR3 sequence: CASSVRDRDYEQYF. CDR3 nucleotide sequence: TGTGCCAGCAGCGTCCGGGACAGGGACTACGAGCAGTACTTC. The rearrangement uses TRBV3-1 (or the pseudogene TRBV3-2) and TRBJ2-7; 9 nucleotides match TRBD1. Germline V gives CDR1 LGHDT, CDR2 YNNKEL (reference sequence). J lost 3 bases, V lost 5 bases, and 5 bases had no gene match. This CDR3 contains 14 residues.